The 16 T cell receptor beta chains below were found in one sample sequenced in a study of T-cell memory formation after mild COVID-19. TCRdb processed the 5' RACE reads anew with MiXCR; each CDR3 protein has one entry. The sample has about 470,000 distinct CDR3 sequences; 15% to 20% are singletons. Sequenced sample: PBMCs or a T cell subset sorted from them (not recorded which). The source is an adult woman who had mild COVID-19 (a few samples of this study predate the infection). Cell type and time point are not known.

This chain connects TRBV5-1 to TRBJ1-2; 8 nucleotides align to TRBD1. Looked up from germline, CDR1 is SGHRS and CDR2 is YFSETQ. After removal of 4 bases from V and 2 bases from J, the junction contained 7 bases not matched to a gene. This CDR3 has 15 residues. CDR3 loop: CASSRGTGENYGYTF. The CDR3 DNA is TGCGCCAGCAGCCGAGGGACAGGAGAAAACTATGGCTACACCTTC.

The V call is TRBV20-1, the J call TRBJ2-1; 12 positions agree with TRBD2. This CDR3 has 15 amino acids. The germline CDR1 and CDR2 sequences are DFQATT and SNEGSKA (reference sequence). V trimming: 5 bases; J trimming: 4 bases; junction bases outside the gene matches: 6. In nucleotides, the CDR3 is TGCAGTGCTCCGGGTGGACTAGCGGGGTACAATGAGCAGTTCTTC. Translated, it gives CSAPGGLAGYNEQFF.

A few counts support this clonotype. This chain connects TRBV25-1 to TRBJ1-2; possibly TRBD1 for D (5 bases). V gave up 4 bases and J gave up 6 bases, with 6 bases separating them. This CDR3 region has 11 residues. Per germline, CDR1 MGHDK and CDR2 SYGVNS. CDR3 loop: CASSVGDGYTF. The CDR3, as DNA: TGTGCCAGCAGTGTAGGGGATGGCTACACCTTC.

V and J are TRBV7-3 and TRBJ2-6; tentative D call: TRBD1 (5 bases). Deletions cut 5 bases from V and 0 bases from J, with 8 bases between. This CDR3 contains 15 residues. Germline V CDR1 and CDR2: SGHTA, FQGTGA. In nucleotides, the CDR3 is TGTGCCAGCAGCCCAACAGGCTCTGGGGCCAACGTCCTGACTTTC. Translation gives CASSPTGSGANVLTF.

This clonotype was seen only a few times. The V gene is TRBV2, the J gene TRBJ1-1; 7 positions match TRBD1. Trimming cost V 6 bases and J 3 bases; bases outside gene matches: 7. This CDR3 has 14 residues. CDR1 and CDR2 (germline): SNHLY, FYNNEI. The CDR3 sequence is CASRAGTDHTEAFF. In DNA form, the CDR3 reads TGTGCCAGCAGAGCCGGGACAGACCACACTGAAGCTTTCTTT.

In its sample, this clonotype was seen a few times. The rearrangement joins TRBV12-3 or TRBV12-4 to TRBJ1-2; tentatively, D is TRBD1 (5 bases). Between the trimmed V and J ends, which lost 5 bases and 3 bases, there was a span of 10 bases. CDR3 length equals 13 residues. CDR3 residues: CASSPGRYYGYTF. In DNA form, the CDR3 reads TGTGCCAGCAGTCCGGGACGCTACTATGGCTACACCTTC.

The CDR3 sequence is CASSQAWTSGYEQYF. In DNA, the CDR3 is TGCGCCAGCAGCCAAGCTTGGACTAGCGGCTACGAGCAGTACTTC. The chain recombines TRBV4-3 with TRBJ2-7, with TRBD2 matching 10 bases. With V trimmed by 1 base and J by 3 bases, 3 bases remained unmatched. Germline assignment: CDR1 LGHNA and CDR2 YSLEER. The CDR3 has 15 amino acids.

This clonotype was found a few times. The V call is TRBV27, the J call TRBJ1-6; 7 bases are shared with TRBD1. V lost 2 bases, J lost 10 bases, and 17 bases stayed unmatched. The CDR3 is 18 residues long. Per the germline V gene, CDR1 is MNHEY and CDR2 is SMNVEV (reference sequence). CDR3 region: CASSLEAMGARGISPLHF. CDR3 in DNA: TGTGCCAGCAGTTTAGAGGCGATGGGGGCCAGGGGGATCTCACCCCTCCACTTT.

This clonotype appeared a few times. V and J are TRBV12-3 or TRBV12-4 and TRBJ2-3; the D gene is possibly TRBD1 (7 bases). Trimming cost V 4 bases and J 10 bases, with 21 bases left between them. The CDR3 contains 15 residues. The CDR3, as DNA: TGTGCCAGCAGTTCGACAGGGAGGAACAAGCTGTCGCAGTATTTT. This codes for CASSSTGRNKLSQYF.

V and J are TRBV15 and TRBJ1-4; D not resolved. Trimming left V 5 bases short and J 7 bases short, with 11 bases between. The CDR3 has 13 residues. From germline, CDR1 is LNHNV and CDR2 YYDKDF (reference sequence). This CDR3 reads CATSPRRTEKLFF. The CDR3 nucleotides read TGTGCCACCAGCCCCCGACGGACTGAAAAACTGTTTTTT.

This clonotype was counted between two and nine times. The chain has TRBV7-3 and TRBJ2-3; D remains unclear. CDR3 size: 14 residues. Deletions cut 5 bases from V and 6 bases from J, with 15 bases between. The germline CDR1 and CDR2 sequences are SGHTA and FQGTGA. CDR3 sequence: CASSAQSPSDTQYF. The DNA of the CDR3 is TGTGCCAGCAGCGCTCAATCGCCCTCGGATACGCAGTATTTT.

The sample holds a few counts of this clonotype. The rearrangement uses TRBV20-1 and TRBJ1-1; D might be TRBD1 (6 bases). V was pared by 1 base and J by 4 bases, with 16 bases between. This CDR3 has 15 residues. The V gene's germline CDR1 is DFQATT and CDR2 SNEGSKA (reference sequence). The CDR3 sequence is CSARAHPGVATEAFF. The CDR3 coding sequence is TGCAGTGCTAGAGCACATCCAGGGGTGGCCACTGAAGCTTTCTTT.

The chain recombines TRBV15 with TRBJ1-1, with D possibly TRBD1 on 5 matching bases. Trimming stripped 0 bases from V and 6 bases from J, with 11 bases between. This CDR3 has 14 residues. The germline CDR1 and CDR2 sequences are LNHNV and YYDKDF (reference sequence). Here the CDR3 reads CATSRDSGIAEAFF. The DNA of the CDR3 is TGTGCCACCAGCAGAGATTCAGGGATTGCTGAAGCTTTCTTT.

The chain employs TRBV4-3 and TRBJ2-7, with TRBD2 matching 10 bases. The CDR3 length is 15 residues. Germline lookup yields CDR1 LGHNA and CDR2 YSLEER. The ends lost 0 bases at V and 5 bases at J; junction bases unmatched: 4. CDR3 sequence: CASSQDPSGSDEQYF. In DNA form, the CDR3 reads TGCGCCAGCAGCCAAGACCCTAGCGGGAGCGACGAGCAGTACTTC.

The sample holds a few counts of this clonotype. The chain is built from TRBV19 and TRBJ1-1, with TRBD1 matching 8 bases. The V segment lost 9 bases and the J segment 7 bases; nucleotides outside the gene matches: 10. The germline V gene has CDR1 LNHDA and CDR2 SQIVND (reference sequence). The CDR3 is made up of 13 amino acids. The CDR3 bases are TGTGCCAGCCGGACAGGGCTTTGGAGTGAAGCTTTCTTT. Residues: CASRTGLWSEAFF.

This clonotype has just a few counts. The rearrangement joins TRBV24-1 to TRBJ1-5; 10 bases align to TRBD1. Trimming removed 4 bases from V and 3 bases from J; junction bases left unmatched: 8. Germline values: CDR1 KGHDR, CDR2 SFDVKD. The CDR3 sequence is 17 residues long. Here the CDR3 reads CATSETTGGGFNQPQHF. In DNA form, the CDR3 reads TGTGCCACCAGTGAGACGACAGGGGGCGGTTTCAATCAGCCCCAGCATTTT.